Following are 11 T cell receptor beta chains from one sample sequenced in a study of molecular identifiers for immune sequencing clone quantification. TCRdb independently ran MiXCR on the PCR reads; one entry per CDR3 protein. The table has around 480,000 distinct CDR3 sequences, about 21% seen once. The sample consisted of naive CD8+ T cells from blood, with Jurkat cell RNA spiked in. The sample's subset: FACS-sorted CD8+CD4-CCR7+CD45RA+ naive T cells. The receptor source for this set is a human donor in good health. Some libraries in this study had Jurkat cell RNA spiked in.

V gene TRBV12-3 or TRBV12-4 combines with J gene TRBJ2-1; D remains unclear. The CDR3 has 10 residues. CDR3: CVDIEDEQFF. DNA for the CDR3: TGTGTCGATATTGAGGATGAGCAGTTCTTC.

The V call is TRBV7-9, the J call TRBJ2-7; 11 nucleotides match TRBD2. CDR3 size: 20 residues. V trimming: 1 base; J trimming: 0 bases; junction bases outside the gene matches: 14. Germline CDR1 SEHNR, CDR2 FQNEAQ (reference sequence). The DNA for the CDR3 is TGTGCCAGCAGCTTAGTTATTAGGACTAGCGGGCCTTCCAGCTCCTACGAGCAGTACTTC. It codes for CASSLVIRTSGPSSSYEQYF.

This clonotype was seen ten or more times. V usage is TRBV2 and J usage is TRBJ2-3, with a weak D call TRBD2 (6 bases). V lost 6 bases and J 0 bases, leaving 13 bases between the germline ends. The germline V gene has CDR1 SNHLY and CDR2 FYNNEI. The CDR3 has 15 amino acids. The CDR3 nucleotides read TGTGCCAGCAGAGGCGGGACTTCTAGCACAGATACGCAGTATTTT. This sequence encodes CASRGGTSSTDTQYF.

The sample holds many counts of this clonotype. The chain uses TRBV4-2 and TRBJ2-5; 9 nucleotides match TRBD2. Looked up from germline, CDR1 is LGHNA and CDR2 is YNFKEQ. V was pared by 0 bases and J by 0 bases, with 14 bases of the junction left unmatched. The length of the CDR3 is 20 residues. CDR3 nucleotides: TGTGCCAGCAGCCAAGATCTGTGGGTAGCGGGAGAGAACGACCAAGAGACCCAGTACTTC. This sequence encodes CASSQDLWVAGENDQETQYF.

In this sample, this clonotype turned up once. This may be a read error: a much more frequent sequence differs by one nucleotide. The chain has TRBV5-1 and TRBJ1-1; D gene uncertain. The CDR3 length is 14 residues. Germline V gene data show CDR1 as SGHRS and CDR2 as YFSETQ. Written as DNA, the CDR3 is TGCGCCAGCAGCTCTTATTCGACGAACTCTGAAGCTTTCTTT. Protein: CASSSYSTNSEAFF. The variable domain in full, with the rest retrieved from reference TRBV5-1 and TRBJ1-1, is KAGVTQTPRYLIKTRGQQVTLSCSPISGHRSVSWYQQTPGQGLQFLFEYFSETQRNKGNFPGRFSGRQFSNSRSEMNVSTLELGDSALYLCASSSYSTNSEAFFGQGTRLTVV.

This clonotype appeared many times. CDR3 sequence: CASSPGRAGNSSDTQYF. CDR3 sequence (DNA): TGTGCCAGCTCACCAGGACGGGCAGGGAATAGTTCAGATACGCAGTATTTT. The chain combines TRBV18 with TRBJ2-3; D possibly corresponds to TRBD1 (5 bases). V gave up 2 bases and J gave up 4 bases, with 19 bases separating them. Germline V gene lookup returns CDR1 KGHSH and CDR2 LQKENI. The CDR3 extends over 17 amino acids.

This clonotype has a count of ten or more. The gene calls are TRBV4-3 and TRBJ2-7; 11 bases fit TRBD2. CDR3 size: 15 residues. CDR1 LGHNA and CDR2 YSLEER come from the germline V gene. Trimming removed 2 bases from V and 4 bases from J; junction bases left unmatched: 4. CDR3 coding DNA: TGCGCCAGCAGCCAAAGCTCTAGCGGGGGGTACGAGCAGTACTTC. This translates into CASSQSSSGGYEQYF.

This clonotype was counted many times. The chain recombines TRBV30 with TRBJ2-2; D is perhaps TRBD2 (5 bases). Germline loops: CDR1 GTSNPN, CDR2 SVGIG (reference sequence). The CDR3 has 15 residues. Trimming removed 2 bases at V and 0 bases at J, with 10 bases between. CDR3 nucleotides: TGTGCCTGGAGTAGGAGGCCGTCGAACACCGGGGAGCTGTTTTTT. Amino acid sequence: CAWSRRPSNTGELFF.

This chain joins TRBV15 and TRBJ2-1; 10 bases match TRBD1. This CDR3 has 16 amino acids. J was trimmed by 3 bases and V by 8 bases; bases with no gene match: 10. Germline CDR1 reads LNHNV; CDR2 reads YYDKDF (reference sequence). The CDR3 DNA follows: TGTGCCACCGCAGGGCCCGGGACAGGGGACTACAATGAGCAGTTCTTC. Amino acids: CATAGPGTGDYNEQFF.

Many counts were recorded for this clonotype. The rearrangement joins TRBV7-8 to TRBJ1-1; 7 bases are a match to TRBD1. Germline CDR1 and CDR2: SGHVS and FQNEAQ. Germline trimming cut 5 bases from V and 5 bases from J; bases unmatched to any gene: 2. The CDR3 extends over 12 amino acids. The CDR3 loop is CASSQGVTEAFF. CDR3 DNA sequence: TGTGCCAGCAGCCAGGGGGTTACTGAAGCTTTCTTT.

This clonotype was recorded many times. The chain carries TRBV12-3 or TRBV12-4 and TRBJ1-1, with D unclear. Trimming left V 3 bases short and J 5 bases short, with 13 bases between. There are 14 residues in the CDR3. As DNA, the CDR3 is TGTGCCAGCAGTTTTAGTCCGGGAGGTACTGAAGCTTTCTTT. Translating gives CASSFSPGGTEAFF.